Here is one T cell receptor beta chain with its context. Its antigen is not known. This PCR relied on a set of 60 Vbeta primers and 13 Jbeta primers. In the authors' workflow: In a later analysis, 75 million to 95 million unique TCR beta chains included roughly 11 million shared by two or more donors. Measured with immunoSEQ multiplex PCR; TCRdb has only the in-frame clones, and not every one. That table furnishes V, J and clone size, whereas the DNA furnished D and trimming. The sample includes 150,000 to 200,000 clones, about 9% of them seen just once. This specimen comes from a study of cytomegalovirus exposure and HLA in healthy donors. Study summary: From HLA-typed donors, an early data release held around 80 million unique TCRs. Study-level results: The majority of TCR sequences were rare, yet some public TCRs appeared in many donors. Most of the CMV-associated TCR beta chains (in a later analysis) appeared to be HLA-restricted.

The source of this sequence is a woman under 40 in good health and CMV-seropositive. Sequenced sample: PBMCs.

The CDR3 DNA follows: TGTGCCAGCAGTATAAACCCGCGCCTCCTAGCGGGAGGGGGGGATACGCAGTATTTT. Its translation: CASSINPRLLAGGGDTQYF. This sequence joins TRBV27 and TRBJ2-3; 12 bases fit TRBD2. Trimming at V came to 5 bases and at J to 6 bases, leaving 18 bases not matched to a gene. Germline V gene lookup returns CDR1 MNHEY and CDR2 SMNVEV (reference sequence). The CDR3 is 19 amino acids.